These 14 T cell receptor beta chains came from one sample sequenced in a study of blood T cell repertoires in COVID-19. TCRdb's table, derived via immunoSEQ multiplex PCR, lists solely in-frame clones and lacks some. Here the sample spans about 70,000 clones, 65% to 90% being singletons. Sequenced material: peripheral blood. These receptors were obtained from a man younger than 45 with COVID-19, enrolled during active disease.

This clone has more than one count but fewer than ten. CDR3 DNA sequence: TGTGCCAGCGCGGGGGAAAAGAACACTGAAGCTTTCTTT. Translating it yields CASAGEKNTEAFF. The rearrangement links TRBV2 to TRBJ1-1, with D perhaps TRBD1 (5 bases). V shed 8 bases and J shed 1 base, with 11 bases lying between them. The CDR3 covers 13 residues. Germline CDR1 reads SNHLY; CDR2 reads FYNNEI.

V gene TRBV10-3 combines with J gene TRBJ2-2, with 10 bases that match TRBD1. The CDR3 runs 13 residues. With V trimmed by 11 bases and J by 6 bases, 6 bases remained unmatched. Germline V CDR1 and CDR2: ENHRY, SYGVKD. In DNA, the CDR3 is TGTGCCCACCGGGACAGGGGTTCCGGGGAGCTGTTTTTT. Protein sequence: CAHRDRGSGELFF.

V and J are TRBV6-5 and TRBJ1-6, with TRBD1 as a possible D gene (5 bases). Germline values: CDR1 MNHEY, CDR2 SVGAGI. V was shortened by 4 bases and J by 7 bases, with 17 bases between the two germline ends. The CDR3 has 16 amino acids. CDR3 DNA: TGTGCCAGCAGTTCGCGGGGAGGGAGGGGAAATTCACCCCTCCACTTT. This gives the protein CASSSRGGRGNSPLHF.

The V and J genes are TRBV2 and TRBJ2-7, with D possibly matching TRBD1 (6 bases). The CDR3 runs to 14 residues. V lost 7 bases, J lost 2 bases, and 15 bases lay in between. Germline lookup yields CDR1 SNHLY and CDR2 FYNNEI. CDR3 bases: TGTGCCAGCATGAAGGAACAGGGCCCCTACGAGCAGTACTTC. Residues: CASMKEQGPYEQYF.

The J gene is TRBJ1-6, the V gene TRBV5-6; D gene unclear. Germline loops: CDR1 SGHDT, CDR2 YYEEEE. V lost 3 bases and J lost 10, with 17 bases in between. The length of the CDR3 is 15 residues. CDR3 nucleotide sequence: TGTGCCAGCAGCTCGTTGACGGGAAGAGAGTCACCCCTCCACTTT. Translated: CASSSLTGRESPLHF.

This clone was counted a single time. The V and J genes are TRBV6-5 and TRBJ1-4; D may be TRBD1 (5 bases). Per the germline V gene, CDR1 is MNHEY and CDR2 is SVGAGI. This CDR3 region has 16 residues. The V end lost 4 bases, the J end lost 3 bases, and 15 bases lay between the germline ends. CDR3 amino acids: CASSSLGQGSNEKLFF. CDR3 nucleotides: TGTGCCAGCAGTTCCCTTGGCCAGGGCTCTAATGAAAAACTGTTTTTT.

The V and J genes are TRBV6-1 and TRBJ1-6; 7 nucleotides align to TRBD1. The V segment lost 1 base and the J segment 9 bases; nucleotides outside the gene matches: 3. The germline V gene has CDR1 MNHNS and CDR2 SASEGT. This CDR3 is built from 14 residues. CDR3 in DNA: TGTGCCAGCAGTGAAGAGACAGGGCTTTCACCCCTCCACTTT. Its protein product is CASSEETGLSPLHF.

The genes are TRBV7-9 and TRBJ1-4; 8 bases agree with TRBD1. With 6 bases clipped from V and 1 base from J, the junction kept 4 bases outside the gene matches. The CDR3 loop spans 15 amino acids. From germline, CDR1 is SEHNR and CDR2 FQNEAQ (reference sequence). CDR3 DNA sequence: TGTGCCAGCAGTATCGACAGGGGAACTAATGAAAAACTGTTTTTT. Amino acid sequence: CASSIDRGTNEKLFF.

The chain employs TRBV11-3 and TRBJ1-2; possibly TRBD1 for D (5 bases). This CDR3 has 13 residues. Germline CDR1 is SGHNT and CDR2 is YENEEA. Trimming stripped 2 bases from V and 6 bases from J, with 10 bases between. The CDR3 sequence is CASSLSGGDGYTF. CDR3 DNA sequence: TGTGCCAGCAGCTTATCGGGGGGGGATGGCTACACCTTC.

This chain joins TRBV7-9 and TRBJ1-2, with a tentative D call TRBD1 (6 bases). Trimming shortened V by 5 bases and J by 7 bases, and 17 bases separated the two germline ends. Germline V gives CDR1 SEHNR, CDR2 FQNEAQ (reference sequence). The CDR3 is made up of 14 amino acids. The CDR3 spells CASSKNEARGGYTF. In nucleotides, the CDR3 is TGTGCCAGCAGCAAAAATGAGGCCAGGGGTGGCTACACCTTC. The full variable domain, completed using reference TRBV7-9 and TRBJ1-2, is DTGVSQNPRHKITKRGQNVTFRCDPISEHNRLYWYRQTLGQGPEFLTYFQNEAQLEKSRLLSDRFSAERPKGSFSTLEIQRTEQGDSAMYLCASSKNEARGGYTFGSGTRLTVV.

J is TRBJ2-1 and V is TRBV5-1, with 8 bases that match TRBD1. J gave up 6 bases and V 4 bases, and 9 bases lay outside the gene matches. Per germline, CDR1 SGHRS and CDR2 YFSETQ. CDR3 length equals 15 residues. The CDR3 nucleotides read TGCGCCAGCAGCCCCGGGACAGGACGATTCAATGAGCAGTTCTTC. Encoded protein: CASSPGTGRFNEQFF.

This clone turned up a few times. CDR3 DNA sequence: TGTGCCAGCAGCTTAGAGGGGTTCGGTAATTCACCCCTCCACTTT. Amino acid sequence: CASSLEGFGNSPLHF. The chain is built from TRBV7-9 and TRBJ1-6; D possibly corresponds to TRBD1 (5 bases). This CDR3 is 15 amino acids long. The V end was cut by 1 base, the J end by 6 bases, with 10 bases between. Germline CDR1 SEHNR, CDR2 FQNEAQ (reference sequence).

The gene calls are TRBV2 and TRBJ2-7; perhaps TRBD2 as D (7 bases). Germline values: CDR1 SNHLY, CDR2 FYNNEI. V gave up 6 bases and J gave up 4 bases, with 19 bases separating them. The CDR3 runs 15 residues. The CDR3 is CASRRLGGADYEQYF. CDR3 nucleotides: TGTGCCAGCAGGAGGCTGGGGGGGGCGGATTACGAGCAGTACTTC.

This chain joins TRBV11-2 and TRBJ1-3, with D tentatively TRBD1 (5 bases). CDR3 size: 16 residues. V lost 1 base, J lost 0 bases, and 10 bases lay in between. The germline CDR1 and CDR2 sequences are SGHAT and FQNNGV. The CDR3 reads CASSLGQGGSGNTIYF. CDR3 DNA: TGTGCCAGCAGCTTAGGCCAGGGAGGCTCTGGAAACACCATATATTTT.